This T cell receptor (beta chain) came from a study of shared T cell receptors in the human thymus. Libraries were prepared by immunoSEQ multiplex PCR; TCRdb keeps only in-frame clonotypes and omits some of them. This table holds hundreds of thousands of clones, 85% to 90% found once. This clone appeared a few times. The germline V gene has CDR1 MNHEY and CDR2 SMNVEV (reference sequence). The CDR3 runs 15 residues. Trimming removed 5 bases at V and 0 bases at J, with 11 bases between. Another study also made use of these data, one on human thymus T cells. That study adds: Resections from corrective heart surgery provided thymus tissue. What appeared biased in thymic and blood repertoires was the usage of V and J genes. Thymic repertoires from unrelated individuals overlapped highly, related research reported.

V and J are TRBV27 and TRBJ1-3; D remains unclear. The sequenced material came from thymocytes. This TCR derives from a boy under two years old with a congenital heart defect. CDR3 sequence (DNA): TGTGCCAGCAGTACCGGGATTACCTCTGGAAACACCATATATTTT. This sequence encodes CASSTGITSGNTIYF.